This is a list of T cell receptor beta chains from one sample in a study of shared clonotypes between healthy human individuals. Some clones are missing from TCRdb's copy, which holds only in-frame ones; the method was immunoSEQ multiplex PCR. Of almost 750,000 clones in the sample, about two thirds are singletons; the top ten hold around 1.8%. Sequencing input: memory CD4+ T cells sorted from blood. These receptors were taken from a woman aged 25-40 years in good health. Each CDR3 is given with its conserved first and last residue. Fields, in order: J gene, D gene, clone size, V gene, CDR3 protein, CDR3 DNA. D genes are given only for firm matches. For some rows the clone size is stated as once, few or many, or as a class when expanded; others skip it.

j_call: TRBJ2-3
d_call: NA
clone_size: NA
v_call: TRBV7-9
cdr3_aa: CASSFPSAWGTDTQYF
cdr3_nt: TGTGCCAGCAGCTTTCCTAGCGCTTGGGGCACAGATACGCAGTATTTT

j_call: TRBJ1-4
d_call: NA
clone_size: NA
v_call: TRBV28
cdr3_aa: CASRDWTIAEKLFF
cdr3_nt: TGTGCCAGCAGGGATTGGACAATCGCCGAAAAACTGTTTTTT

j_call: TRBJ2-1
d_call: NA
clone_size: few
v_call: TRBV10-1
cdr3_aa: CASSGGSSYNEQFF
cdr3_nt: TGCGCCAGCTCCGGAGGTTCTTCCTACAATGAGCAGTTCTTC

j_call: TRBJ2-7
d_call: NA
clone_size: NA
v_call: TRBV28
cdr3_aa: CASSSPPRGNEQYF
cdr3_nt: TGTGCCAGCAGTTCCCCCCCACGGGGAAACGAGCAGTACTTC

j_call: TRBJ2-3
d_call: NA
clone_size: few
v_call: TRBV5-1
cdr3_aa: CASSPIPWGDTQYF
cdr3_nt: TGCGCCAGCAGCCCCATCCCATGGGGGGATACGCAGTATTTT

j_call: TRBJ1-2
d_call: TRBD1
clone_size: NA
v_call: TRBV6-6
cdr3_aa: CASSSTTGGYGYTF
cdr3_nt: TGTGCCAGCAGTTCCACGACAGGGGGTTATGGCTACACCTTC

j_call: TRBJ2-7
d_call: TRBD2
clone_size: NA
v_call: TRBV11-2
cdr3_aa: CASSPGGDEQYF
cdr3_nt: TGTGCCAGCAGCCCTGGGGGGGACGAGCAGTACTTC

j_call: TRBJ1-3
d_call: NA
clone_size: NA
v_call: TRBV5-6
cdr3_aa: CASSLYTGNTIYF
cdr3_nt: TGTGCCAGCAGCTTGTACACGGGAAACACCATATATTTT

j_call: TRBJ2-7
d_call: TRBD1
clone_size: NA
v_call: TRBV6-5
cdr3_aa: CASSYDRTGSYEQYF
cdr3_nt: TGTGCCAGCAGTTACGATCGGACAGGGTCCTACGAGCAGTACTTC

j_call: TRBJ1-2
d_call: NA
clone_size: NA
v_call: TRBV2
cdr3_aa: CASSERGNNYGYTF
cdr3_nt: TGTGCCAGCAGTGAACGGGGGAACAACTATGGCTACACCTTC

j_call: TRBJ1-2
d_call: TRBD1
clone_size: few
v_call: TRBV25-1
cdr3_aa: CAIETGNYGYTF
cdr3_nt: TGTGCCATCGAGACAGGGAACTATGGCTACACCTTC

j_call: TRBJ2-2
d_call: TRBD1
clone_size: NA
v_call: TRBV19
cdr3_aa: CASSIEGTGVGNTGELFF
cdr3_nt: TGTGCCAGTAGTATAGAGGGGACAGGGGTCGGTAACACCGGGGAGCTGTTTTTT

j_call: TRBJ2-7
d_call: NA
clone_size: NA
v_call: TRBV20-1
cdr3_aa: CSAPRLDEQYF
cdr3_nt: TGCAGTGCTCCCAGGCTGGACGAGCAGTACTTC

j_call: TRBJ2-7
d_call: NA
clone_size: NA
v_call: TRBV5-1
cdr3_aa: CASSGGDSPYEQYF
cdr3_nt: TGCGCCAGCAGCGGTGGGGACTCCCCCTACGAGCAGTACTTC

j_call: TRBJ1-1
d_call: NA
clone_size: NA
v_call: TRBV2
cdr3_aa: CASSTPTEAFF
cdr3_nt: TGTGCCAGCAGTACCCCCACTGAAGCTTTCTTT

j_call: TRBJ1-5
d_call: NA
clone_size: NA
v_call: TRBV2
cdr3_aa: CASKTDKIQGPQHF
cdr3_nt: TGTGCCAGCAAAACCGACAAAATCCAGGGGCCCCAGCATTTT

j_call: TRBJ2-1
d_call: TRBD1
clone_size: NA
v_call: TRBV2
cdr3_aa: CATTGQEDWGEQFF
cdr3_nt: TGTGCCACTACTGGACAGGAAGACTGGGGTGAGCAGTTCTTC

j_call: TRBJ2-5
d_call: TRBD1
clone_size: NA
v_call: TRBV2
cdr3_aa: CASRWTGDQETQYF
cdr3_nt: TGTGCCAGCAGGTGGACAGGTGACCAAGAGACCCAGTACTTC

j_call: TRBJ2-7
d_call: TRBD2
clone_size: NA
v_call: TRBV6-6
cdr3_aa: CATRLAGDVGEQYF
cdr3_nt: TGTGCCACCCGGCTAGCGGGAGATGTTGGCGAGCAGTACTTC

j_call: TRBJ2-7
d_call: NA
clone_size: NA
v_call: TRBV5-1
cdr3_aa: CASSVGLSYEQYF
cdr3_nt: TGCGCCAGCAGTGTAGGACTCTCCTACGAGCAGTACTTC

j_call: TRBJ2-7
d_call: NA
clone_size: NA
v_call: TRBV23-1
cdr3_aa: CASSQPPALLREQYF
cdr3_nt: TGCGCCAGCAGTCAACCACCCGCTTTGCTACGGGAGCAGTACTTC

j_call: TRBJ2-1
d_call: TRBD2
clone_size: NA
v_call: TRBV5-1
cdr3_aa: CASRAGIRTSGRVFDEQFF
cdr3_nt: TGCGCCAGCAGAGCCGGGATTAGGACTAGCGGGAGGGTATTTGATGAGCAGTTCTTC

j_call: TRBJ2-7
d_call: NA
clone_size: NA
v_call: TRBV21-1
cdr3_aa: CARRAMRGSYEQYF
cdr3_nt: TGTGCCAGACGAGCAATGCGCGGCTCCTACGAGCAGTACTTC

j_call: TRBJ2-2
d_call: NA
clone_size: NA
v_call: TRBV5-1
cdr3_aa: CASSLTTANTGELFF
cdr3_nt: TGCGCCAGCAGCTTAACTACCGCGAACACCGGGGAGCTGTTTTTT

j_call: TRBJ2-3
d_call: NA
clone_size: NA
v_call: TRBV5-4
cdr3_aa: CASSGGGTSTDTQYF
cdr3_nt: TGTGCCAGCAGCGGAGGTGGCACTAGCACAGATACGCAGTATTTT

j_call: TRBJ1-5
d_call: NA
clone_size: NA
v_call: TRBV7-9
cdr3_aa: CASSPRSLGSPNPPQHF
cdr3_nt: TGTGCCAGCAGCCCTCGGAGTTTGGGGAGCCCGAACCCGCCCCAGCATTTT

j_call: TRBJ2-7
d_call: TRBD1
clone_size: NA
v_call: TRBV11-2
cdr3_aa: CASSLRGTGGDYEQYF
cdr3_nt: TGTGCCAGCAGCTTGAGGGGGACAGGGGGTGACTACGAGCAGTACTTC

j_call: TRBJ2-7
d_call: NA
clone_size: many
v_call: TRBV18
cdr3_aa: CASSPGTNRAGQYF
cdr3_nt: TGTGCCAGCTCACCAGGGACAAACAGGGCAGGGCAGTACTTC

j_call: TRBJ2-7
d_call: NA
clone_size: NA
v_call: TRBV19
cdr3_aa: CASSITPGSYEQYF
cdr3_nt: TGTGCCAGTAGTATTACCCCTGGCAGCTACGAGCAGTACTTC

j_call: TRBJ1-3
d_call: TRBD1
clone_size: few
v_call: TRBV4-1
cdr3_aa: CASSQSQGARGNTIYF
cdr3_nt: TGCGCCAGCAGCCAATCACAGGGGGCGCGTGGAAACACCATATATTTT

j_call: TRBJ2-7
d_call: NA
clone_size: NA
v_call: TRBV28
cdr3_aa: CASSSPEGTHYEQYF
cdr3_nt: TGTGCCAGCAGTTCACCCGAGGGGACTCACTACGAGCAGTACTTC

j_call: TRBJ1-2
d_call: TRBD1
clone_size: NA
v_call: TRBV5-1
cdr3_aa: CASSLSWTGDYYGYTF
cdr3_nt: TGCGCCAGCAGCTTGAGTTGGACAGGCGATTACTATGGCTACACCTTC

j_call: TRBJ2-7
d_call: TRBD2
clone_size: NA
v_call: TRBV5-4
cdr3_aa: CASSMGLAGGYEQYF
cdr3_nt: TGTGCCAGCAGCATGGGACTAGCGGGAGGCTACGAGCAGTACTTC

j_call: TRBJ2-2
d_call: NA
clone_size: once
v_call: TRBV27
cdr3_aa: CASSLRSSGELFF
cdr3_nt: TGTGCCAGCAGTTTAAGAAGCTCCGGGGAGCTGTTTTTT

j_call: TRBJ2-1
d_call: NA
clone_size: NA
v_call: TRBV21-1
cdr3_aa: CASSKRRLAGVFNEQFF
cdr3_nt: TGTGCCAGCAGCAAACGGCGCCTAGCGGGAGTGTTTAATGAGCAGTTCTTC

j_call: TRBJ2-7
d_call: TRBD2
clone_size: few
v_call: TRBV13
cdr3_aa: CASSLGGRGNPYEQYF
cdr3_nt: TGTGCCAGCAGCTTAGGGGGGAGGGGTAATCCCTACGAGCAGTACTTC

j_call: TRBJ1-1
d_call: NA
clone_size: NA
v_call: TRBV28
cdr3_aa: CASPPVEVLMNTEAFF
cdr3_nt: TGTGCCAGCCCGCCGGTCGAGGTCTTGATGAACACTGAAGCTTTCTTT

j_call: TRBJ1-1
d_call: TRBD1
clone_size: NA
v_call: TRBV28
cdr3_aa: CASRPAGQGPEAFF
cdr3_nt: TGTGCCAGCAGACCCGCGGGACAGGGGCCTGAAGCTTTCTTT

j_call: TRBJ1-4
d_call: NA
clone_size: once
v_call: TRBV2
cdr3_aa: CASSEDVNEKLFF
cdr3_nt: TGTGCCAGCAGTGAAGATGTTAATGAAAAACTGTTTTTT

j_call: TRBJ2-7
d_call: NA
clone_size: NA
v_call: TRBV15
cdr3_aa: CATSRAGRGRRYEQYF
cdr3_nt: TGTGCCACCAGCAGAGCGGGAAGGGGCAGGAGGTACGAGCAGTACTTC

j_call: TRBJ2-7
d_call: NA
clone_size: NA
v_call: TRBV6-1
cdr3_aa: CAGEGKGSYEQYF
cdr3_nt: TGTGCGGGAGAAGGGAAAGGTTCCTACGAGCAGTACTTC

j_call: TRBJ2-3
d_call: NA
clone_size: NA
v_call: TRBV29-1
cdr3_aa: CSVDSSTDTQYF
cdr3_nt: TGCAGCGTGGACAGTAGCACAGATACGCAGTATTTT

j_call: TRBJ2-1
d_call: TRBD1
clone_size: few
v_call: TRBV18
cdr3_aa: CASSPMTGGEQFF
cdr3_nt: TGTGCCAGCTCACCGATGACAGGGGGGGAGCAGTTCTTC

j_call: TRBJ2-7
d_call: TRBD1
clone_size: once
v_call: TRBV14
cdr3_aa: CASSQPGQAGSYEQYF
cdr3_nt: TGTGCCAGCAGCCAGCCCGGACAGGCCGGTTCCTACGAGCAGTACTTC

j_call: TRBJ2-7
d_call: NA
clone_size: many
v_call: TRBV15
cdr3_aa: CATSRERTSSVYEQYF
cdr3_nt: TGTGCCACCAGCAGAGAAAGAACTAGCTCGGTCTACGAGCAGTACTTC

j_call: TRBJ2-3
d_call: TRBD2
clone_size: NA
v_call: TRBV2
cdr3_aa: CASSGSWSGRVDTQYF
cdr3_nt: TGTGCCAGCAGTGGGAGTTGGAGCGGGAGAGTAGATACGCAGTATTTT

j_call: TRBJ2-1
d_call: NA
clone_size: NA
v_call: TRBV5-1
cdr3_aa: CASSLDSTYNEQFF
cdr3_nt: TGCGCCAGCAGCTTGGACTCCACCTACAATGAGCAGTTCTTC

j_call: TRBJ2-7
d_call: TRBD2
clone_size: NA
v_call: TRBV10-3
cdr3_aa: CAISDTSGSRYEQYF
cdr3_nt: TGTGCCATCAGTGACACTAGCGGGAGTCGGTACGAGCAGTACTTC

j_call: TRBJ1-1
d_call: NA
clone_size: few
v_call: TRBV18
cdr3_aa: CASSPAQGMGTEAFF
cdr3_nt: TGTGCCAGCTCACCAGCCCAGGGGATGGGGACTGAAGCTTTCTTT

j_call: TRBJ1-2
d_call: TRBD1
clone_size: NA
v_call: TRBV30
cdr3_aa: CAWSPTRQGHGYTF
cdr3_nt: TGTGCCTGGAGTCCCACGAGACAGGGGCACGGCTACACCTTC

j_call: TRBJ2-1
d_call: TRBD2
clone_size: NA
v_call: TRBV11-2
cdr3_aa: CASSFTSGTPGEQFF
cdr3_nt: TGTGCCAGCAGCTTCACTAGCGGGACGCCGGGGGAGCAGTTCTTC

j_call: TRBJ2-6
d_call: NA
clone_size: NA
v_call: TRBV11-2
cdr3_aa: CASSLDGSSGANVLTF
cdr3_nt: TGTGCCAGCAGCTTAGATGGGAGCTCTGGGGCCAACGTCCTGACTTTC

j_call: TRBJ2-7
d_call: NA
clone_size: NA
v_call: TRBV29-1
cdr3_aa: CSVTGRPYEQYF
cdr3_nt: TGCAGCGTTACGGGTCGGCCCTACGAGCAGTACTTC

j_call: TRBJ2-7
d_call: TRBD1
clone_size: NA
v_call: TRBV14
cdr3_aa: CASSQAGTGGRSEQYF
cdr3_nt: TGTGCCAGCAGCCAAGCGGGGACAGGGGGTCGGAGCGAGCAGTACTTC

j_call: TRBJ2-2
d_call: NA
clone_size: few
v_call: TRBV5-1
cdr3_aa: CASTYAAGVTGELFF
cdr3_nt: TGCGCCAGCACATATGCGGCAGGGGTTACCGGGGAGCTGTTTTTT